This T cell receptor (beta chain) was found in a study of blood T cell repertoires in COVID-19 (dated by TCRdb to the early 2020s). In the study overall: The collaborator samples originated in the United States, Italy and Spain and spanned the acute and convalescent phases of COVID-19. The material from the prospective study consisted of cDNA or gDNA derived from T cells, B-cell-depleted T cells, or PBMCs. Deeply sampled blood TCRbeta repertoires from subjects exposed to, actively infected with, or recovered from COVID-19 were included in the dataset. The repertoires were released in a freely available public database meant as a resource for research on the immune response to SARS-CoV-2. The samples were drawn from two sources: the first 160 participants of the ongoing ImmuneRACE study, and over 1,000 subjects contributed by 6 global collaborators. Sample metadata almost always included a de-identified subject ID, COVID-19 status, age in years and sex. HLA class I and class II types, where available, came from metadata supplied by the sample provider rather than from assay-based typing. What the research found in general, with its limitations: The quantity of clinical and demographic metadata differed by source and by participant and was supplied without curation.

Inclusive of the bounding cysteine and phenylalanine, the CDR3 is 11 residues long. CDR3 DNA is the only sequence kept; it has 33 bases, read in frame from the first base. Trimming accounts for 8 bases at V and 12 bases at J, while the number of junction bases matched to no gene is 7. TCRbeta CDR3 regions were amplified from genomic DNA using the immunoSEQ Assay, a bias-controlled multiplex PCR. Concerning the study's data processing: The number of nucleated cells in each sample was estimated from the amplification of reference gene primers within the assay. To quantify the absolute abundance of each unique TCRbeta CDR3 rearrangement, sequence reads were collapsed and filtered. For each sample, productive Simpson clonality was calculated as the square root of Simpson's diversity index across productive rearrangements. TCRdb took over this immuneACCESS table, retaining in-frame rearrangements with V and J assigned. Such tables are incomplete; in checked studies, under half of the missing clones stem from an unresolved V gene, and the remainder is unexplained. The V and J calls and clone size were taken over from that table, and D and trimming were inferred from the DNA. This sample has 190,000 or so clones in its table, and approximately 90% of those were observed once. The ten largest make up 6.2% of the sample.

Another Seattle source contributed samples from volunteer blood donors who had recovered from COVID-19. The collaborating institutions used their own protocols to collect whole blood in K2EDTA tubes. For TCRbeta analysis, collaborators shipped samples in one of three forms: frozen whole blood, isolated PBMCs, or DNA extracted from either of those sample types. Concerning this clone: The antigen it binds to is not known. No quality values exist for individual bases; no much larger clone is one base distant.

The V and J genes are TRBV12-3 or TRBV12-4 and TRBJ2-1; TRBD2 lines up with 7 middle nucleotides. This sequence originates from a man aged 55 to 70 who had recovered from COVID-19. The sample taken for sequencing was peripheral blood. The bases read TGTGCCAGCTCCGAGGCTAGCGGGCAGTTCTTC. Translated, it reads CASSEASGQFF.